What follows are 27 T cell receptor beta chains derived from one specimen sequenced in a study of T cells in Graves' hyperthyroidism and ophthalmopathy. Researchers took RNA transcripts and amplified the TCR beta CDR3 regions from them. HTBI primers were used for first-round RT-PCR of the TCR CDR3. TCRdb reprocessed the multiplex PCR reads via MiXCR and lists one record per CDR3 protein. The table has hundreds of thousands of distinct CDR3 sequences, 16% seen once. The sequenced material came from blood. The receptors derive from a woman aged 40 to 49 with Graves' ophthalmopathy.

This clonotype came up a few times. This rearrangement joins TRBV19 to TRBJ2-1; TRBD1 matches at 7 bases. CDR1 and CDR2 from the germline V gene are LNHDA and SQIVND (reference sequence). V lost 7 bases and J lost 2; bases outside the gene matches: 5. This CDR3 is built from 14 residues. The DNA for the CDR3 is TGTGCCAGTAAGACGACAGGGCCCTACAATGAGCAGTTCTTC. The encoded protein is CASKTTGPYNEQFF.

This clonotype turned up a few times. The gene calls are TRBV28 and TRBJ2-1; TRBD2 matches at 9 bases. CDR3 length: 15 residues. J gave up 8 bases and V 5 bases, and 10 bases lay outside the gene matches. Germline-derived CDR1 and CDR2 are MDHEN and SYDVKM. CDR3 sequence (DNA): TGTGCCAGCAGTCCACCCGGGACTAGCTCCCATGAGCAGTTCTTC. The encoded protein is CASSPPGTSSHEQFF.

This clonotype occurred many times. The chain uses TRBV7-6 and TRBJ2-7; 8 positions agree with TRBD2. This CDR3 region has 16 residues. Germline values: CDR1 SGHVS, CDR2 FNYEAQ. Trimming cost V 5 bases and J 2 bases; bases outside gene matches: 11. The CDR3 DNA is TGTGCCAGCAGCCCTCGCGGGCGGGAGGACGCCTACGAGCAGTACTTC. This sequence encodes CASSPRGREDAYEQYF. The full variable domain, in which reference TRBV7-6 and TRBJ2-7 provide the parts outside the CDR3, is GAGVSQSPRYKVTKRGQDVALRCDPISGHVSLYWYRQALGQGPEFLTYFNYEAQQDKSGLPNDRFSAERPEGSISTLTIQRTEQRDSAMYRCASSPRGREDAYEQYFGPGTRLTVT.

At least ten counts were recorded for this clonotype. The rearrangement links TRBV30 to TRBJ2-3, with D possibly being TRBD1 (6 bases). CDR1 is GTSNPN, CDR2 SVGIG, per germline (reference sequence). The CDR3 is 14 residues long. The V and J ends lost 5 bases and 4 bases respectively, with 16 bases between them. This chain's CDR3 is CAWRWAGAADTQYF. The CDR3 nucleotides are TGTGCCTGGCGTTGGGCAGGGGCGGCAGATACGCAGTATTTT.

There are many counts of this clonotype. CDR3 sequence: CASSLGLAPFGYEQYF. The CDR3 region has the DNA TGTGCCAGCAGCTTAGGACTAGCGCCTTTTGGGTACGAGCAGTACTTC. The J gene is TRBJ2-7, the V gene TRBV7-8, with 8 positions matching TRBD2. J lost 4 bases, V lost 1 base, and 9 bases had no gene match. From germline, CDR1 is SGHVS and CDR2 FQNEAQ. The CDR3 is 16 residues long.

V is TRBV7-6 and J is TRBJ2-5; maybe TRBD1 (5 bases). The ends were cut back, 5 bases at V and 5 bases at J, with 12 bases in the middle. CDR1 and CDR2 from the germline V gene are SGHVS and FNYEAQ. This CDR3 is built from 13 residues. The CDR3 here is CASSTGHVETQYF. The CDR3 DNA is TGTGCCAGCAGCACAGGACATGTGGAGACCCAGTACTTC.

This clonotype has just a few counts. J is TRBJ2-4 and V is TRBV5-6, with 10 positions matching TRBD1. CDR3 length equals 16 residues. CDR1 is SGHDT and CDR2 is YYEEEE in the germline V gene. Trimming at V came to 2 bases and at J to 5 bases, leaving 7 bases not matched to a gene. As DNA, the CDR3 is TGTGCCAGCAGCTTTGCCTCCGGGACAGGGGAAAACATTCAGTACTTC. As protein: CASSFASGTGENIQYF.

J is TRBJ1-5 and V is TRBV6-2 or TRBV6-3; 8 bases fit TRBD1. The CDR3 runs 15 residues. Germline V gene lookup returns CDR1 MNHEY and CDR2 SVGEGT. The V gene end was trimmed by 6 bases and the J gene end by 2 bases; junction bases not matched to a gene: 6. The CDR3 reads CASRSGGVGNQPQHF. CDR3 in DNA: TGTGCCAGCAGGTCAGGGGGCGTGGGCAATCAGCCCCAGCATTTT.

This clonotype was found many times. The V call is TRBV28, the J call TRBJ1-4, with D tentatively TRBD1 (5 bases). Germline V gene lookup returns CDR1 MDHEN and CDR2 SYDVKM. Trimming pared 2 bases from V and 5 bases from J, leaving 15 bases between. This CDR3 has 16 residues. The CDR3 DNA sequence: TGTGCCAGCAGTTTACTTTGGGGCCGCGGCAATGAAAAACTGTTTTTT. Translated, it gives CASSLLWGRGNEKLFF.

This clonotype came up many times. The CDR3 DNA reads as TGTGCCAGCAGTTTGGCAGGGAGTGAAAAACTGTTTTTT. This translates into CASSLAGSEKLFF. This chain uses TRBV12-3 or TRBV12-4 with TRBJ1-4, with D maybe TRBD1 (5 bases). V was trimmed by 3 bases and J by 7 bases, leaving 9 bases between them. The CDR3 covers 13 residues.

This clonotype was found many times. The gene calls are TRBV2 and TRBJ2-4; 9 nucleotides align to TRBD2. The length of the CDR3 is 17 residues. V trimming: 2 bases; J trimming: 7 bases; junction bases outside the gene matches: 12. Germline V lookup: CDR1 SNHLY, CDR2 FYNNEI. CDR3 loop: CASSELREGKKRNIQYF. The CDR3 DNA is TGTGCCAGCAGTGAATTGCGGGAGGGCAAAAAGAGGAACATTCAGTACTTC. Based on the CDR3 plus reference TRBV2 and TRBJ2-4, the full variable domain is EPEVTQTPSHQVTQMGQEVILRCVPISNHLYFYWYRQILGQKVEFLVSFYNNEISEKSEIFDDQFSVERPDGSNFTLKIRSTKLEDSAMYFCASSELREGKKRNIQYFGAGTRLSVL.

The V and J genes are TRBV3-1 and TRBJ2-2; 12 nucleotides agree with TRBD2. V dropped 4 bases and J dropped 4; count of bases not matched to a gene: 4. CDR3 length equals 16 residues. The germline V gene has CDR1 LGHDT and CDR2 YNNKEL (reference sequence). This CDR3 reads CASSRGLAGSTGELFF. CDR3 DNA: TGTGCCAGCAGCCGTGGACTAGCGGGATCCACCGGGGAGCTGTTTTTT.

The V call is TRBV11-2, the J call TRBJ1-4, with D maybe TRBD1 (6 bases). Germline-derived CDR1 and CDR2 are SGHAT and FQNNGV. Trimming shortened V by 5 bases and J by 10 bases, and 20 bases separated the two germline ends. The CDR3 is 15 residues long. The CDR3 DNA sequence: TGTGCCAGCAGCGCGCCTCAGGGGTTAGGCGGAAAACTGTTTTTT. As protein: CASSAPQGLGGKLFF. Filled out from reference TRBV11-2 and TRBJ1-4, the complete variable domain reads EAGVAQSPRYKIIEKRQSVAFWCNPISGHATLYWYQQILGQGPKLLIQFQNNGVVDDSQLPKDRFSAERLKGVDSTLKIQPAKLEDSAVYLCASSAPQGLGGKLFFGSGTQLSVL.

The chain carries TRBV10-3 and TRBJ1-1; no definite D call. V was cut by 7 bases and J by 0 bases, with 12 bases left in between. The CDR3 length is 14 residues. Germline V lookup: CDR1 ENHRY, CDR2 SYGVKD. In DNA, the CDR3 is TGTGCCATCACTAGGACCGAAATGAACACTGAAGCTTTCTTT. It yields the protein CAITRTEMNTEAFF.

A few counts support this clonotype. CDR3 protein: CASSLSDIQYF. CDR3 sequence (DNA): TGTGCCAGCAGTTTATCGGACATTCAGTACTTC. V is TRBV12-3 or TRBV12-4 and J is TRBJ2-4; D not certain. The V and J ends lost 2 bases and 8 bases respectively, with 4 bases between them. The CDR3 has 11 residues.

The sample holds a few counts of this clonotype. The chain carries TRBV28 and TRBJ2-4; 10 bases map to TRBD1. Germline CDR1 and CDR2: MDHEN and SYDVKM. The CDR3 contains 15 residues. The V gene end was trimmed by 6 bases and the J gene end by 5 bases; junction bases not matched to a gene: 7. CDR3 sequence (DNA): TGTGCCAGCAGGGGATCCGGGACAGGGGAAAACATTCAGTACTTC. This encodes CASRGSGTGENIQYF.

The chain links TRBV20-1 to TRBJ2-2, with D maybe TRBD1 (6 bases). CDR3 length equals 16 residues. Germline loops: CDR1 DFQATT, CDR2 SNEGSKA (reference sequence). Trimming took off 3 bases at V and 4 bases at J, with 18 bases between the two ends. The CDR3 loop reads CSARDPRGGRTGELFF. Written as DNA, the CDR3 is TGCAGTGCTAGGGACCCCAGGGGCGGTCGCACCGGGGAGCTGTTTTTT.

V gene TRBV20-1 combines with J gene TRBJ1-2; D is possibly TRBD1 (6 bases). CDR1 is DFQATT and CDR2 is SNEGSKA in the germline V gene (reference sequence). The CDR3 consists of 14 residues. Trimming removed 6 bases from V and 4 bases from J, with 18 bases in between. The CDR3 here is CSARDPGASYGYTF. In DNA, the CDR3 is TGCAGTGCCAGGGATCCGGGGGCTTCCTATGGCTACACCTTC.

At least ten counts were recorded for this clonotype. The chain has TRBV7-6 and TRBJ2-1, with D possibly called TRBD1 or TRBD2 (5 bases each). The CDR3 consists of 17 residues. The V gene lost 0 bases and the J gene lost 6 bases, with 18 bases spanning the gap. Germline values: CDR1 SGHVS, CDR2 FNYEAQ. CDR3 bases: TGTGCCAGCAGCTTAGCCACGGGACCGGCAAATCTCAATGAGCAGTTCTTC. Translation gives CASSLATGPANLNEQFF.

With respect to this clonotype: Possible read error: a much larger clone is one base away. V gene TRBV7-8 combines with J gene TRBJ1-1, with a weak D call TRBD1 (5 bases). Germline V gene data show CDR1 as SGHVS and CDR2 as FQNEAQ. The CDR3 runs 14 residues. CDR3 region: CASSLAWGNTGAFF. The CDR3 region has the DNA TGTGCCAGCAGCTTAGCGTGGGGGAACACTGGAGCTTTCTTT.

The rearrangement joins TRBV4-1 to TRBJ1-2; D perhaps matches TRBD1 (6 bases). The V gene lost 2 bases and the J gene lost 2 bases, with 12 bases spanning the gap. The CDR3 extends over 15 amino acids. Germline V gives CDR1 MGHRA, CDR2 YSYEKL. CDR3: CASSQSQGSNYGYTF. CDR3 bases: TGCGCCAGCAGCCAATCCCAGGGGTCAAACTATGGCTACACCTTC.

A note on this clonotype: A read error is likely, as this CDR3 ends without the conserved phenylalanine or tryptophan. The CDR3 nucleotides are TGTGCCAGCAGTTCGCAGGGCAACTATGGCTACACCTCC. Its translation is CASSSQGNYGYTS. The chain has TRBV12-3 or TRBV12-4 and TRBJ1-2; maybe TRBD1 (5 bases). V lost 4 bases to trimming and J lost 2 bases, with 8 bases between them. There are 13 residues in the CDR3.

This clonotype occurred a few times. This chain connects TRBV27 to TRBJ2-7, with 8 nucleotides matching TRBD1. The CDR3 runs to 14 residues. Trimming at V came to 9 bases and at J to 3 bases, leaving 10 bases not matched to a gene. Germline V gene sequence: CDR1 MNHEY, CDR2 SMNVEV (reference sequence). The CDR3, as DNA: TGTGCCAGTATAAAACAGGGGGGTGACTACGAGCAGTACTTC. This gives the protein CASIKQGGDYEQYF.

This clonotype was counted a few times. This rearrangement joins TRBV6-5 to TRBJ1-6; perhaps TRBD1 as D (5 bases). V gave up 1 base and J gave up 7 bases, with 14 bases separating them. The CDR3 runs 16 residues. Germline V gene data show CDR1 as MNHEY and CDR2 as SVGAGI. The DNA of the CDR3 is TGTGCCAGCAGTTACTTTGCCTCCGGGGCCAATTCACCCCTCCACTTT. Amino acids: CASSYFASGANSPLHF.

This clonotype counts as medium-sized. This chain uses TRBV5-5 with TRBJ1-2; the match to TRBD1 covers 8 bases. Unmatched junction bases numbered 11, after V lost 5 bases and J lost 8 bases. The CDR3 has 14 residues. Germline values: CDR1 SGHKS, CDR2 YYEKEE (reference sequence). CDR3 nucleotide sequence: TGTGCCAGCAGTCCCGGGACAGGCGAAGTCGGCTACACCTTC. Its translation is CASSPGTGEVGYTF.

This clonotype appeared many times. This chain joins TRBV3-1 and TRBJ1-1; D call uncertain. Deletions cut 0 bases from V and 8 bases from J, with 7 bases between. Germline CDR1 is LGHDT and CDR2 is YNNKEL (reference sequence). This CDR3 is 12 amino acids long. CDR3 bases: TGTGCCAGCAGCCAAGATACCCGGGAAGCTTTCTTT. Amino acids: CASSQDTREAFF. Full variable domain (remainder filled in from reference TRBV3-1 and TRBJ1-1): DTAVSQTPKYLVTQMGNDKSIKCEQNLGHDTMYWYKQDSKKFLKIMFSYNNKELIINETVPNRFSPKSPDKAHLNLHINSLELGDSAVYFCASSQDTREAFFGQGTRLTVV.

This clonotype has more than one count but fewer than ten. The gene calls are TRBV28 and TRBJ2-3; D uncertain. Trimming took 6 bases from V and 8 from J, leaving 12 bases between them. CDR1 is MDHEN and CDR2 is SYDVKM in the germline V gene. This CDR3 contains 12 residues. This CDR3 reads CASRGPPGTQYF. The CDR3 DNA reads TGTGCCAGCAGGGGCCCACCAGGTACGCAGTATTTT.